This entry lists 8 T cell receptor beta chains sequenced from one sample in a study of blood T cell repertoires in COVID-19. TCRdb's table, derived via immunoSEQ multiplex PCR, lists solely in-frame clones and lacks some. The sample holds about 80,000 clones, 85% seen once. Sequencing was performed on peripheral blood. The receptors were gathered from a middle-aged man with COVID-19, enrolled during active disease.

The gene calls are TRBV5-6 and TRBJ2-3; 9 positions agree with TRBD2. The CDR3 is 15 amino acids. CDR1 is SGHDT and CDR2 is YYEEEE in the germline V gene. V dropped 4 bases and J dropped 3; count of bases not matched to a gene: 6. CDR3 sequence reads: CASSITSGLTDTQYF. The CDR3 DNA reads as TGTGCCAGCAGCATAACTAGCGGGTTAACAGATACGCAGTATTTT.

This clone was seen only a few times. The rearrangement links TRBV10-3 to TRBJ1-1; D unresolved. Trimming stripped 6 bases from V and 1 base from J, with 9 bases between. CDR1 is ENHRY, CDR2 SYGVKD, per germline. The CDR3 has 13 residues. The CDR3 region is CAISLGWNTEAFF. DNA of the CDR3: TGTGCCATCAGCCTAGGTTGGAACACTGAAGCTTTCTTT.

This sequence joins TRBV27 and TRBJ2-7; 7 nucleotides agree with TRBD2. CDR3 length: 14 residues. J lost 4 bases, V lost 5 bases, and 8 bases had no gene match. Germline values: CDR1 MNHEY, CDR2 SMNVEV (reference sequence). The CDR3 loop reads CASSPWGGPYEQYF. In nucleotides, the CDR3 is TGTGCCAGCAGTCCCTGGGGAGGGCCTTACGAGCAGTACTTC.

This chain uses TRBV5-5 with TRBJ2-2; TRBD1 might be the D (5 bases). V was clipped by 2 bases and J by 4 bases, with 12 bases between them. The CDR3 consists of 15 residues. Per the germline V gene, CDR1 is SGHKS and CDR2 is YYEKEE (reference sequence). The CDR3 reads CASSFWQGGTGELFF. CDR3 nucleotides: TGTGCCAGCAGCTTTTGGCAGGGTGGCACCGGGGAGCTGTTTTTT.

Here the CDR3 reads CACSPWGGNSPLHF. CDR3 nucleotide sequence: TGTGCCTGCTCCCCGTGGGGGGGTAATTCACCCCTCCACTTT. V and J are TRBV27 and TRBJ1-6; weak D call: TRBD1 (5 bases). The CDR3 runs to 14 residues. Germline V gene sequence: CDR1 MNHEY, CDR2 SMNVEV (reference sequence). Trimming left V 11 bases short and J 6 bases short, with 17 bases between.

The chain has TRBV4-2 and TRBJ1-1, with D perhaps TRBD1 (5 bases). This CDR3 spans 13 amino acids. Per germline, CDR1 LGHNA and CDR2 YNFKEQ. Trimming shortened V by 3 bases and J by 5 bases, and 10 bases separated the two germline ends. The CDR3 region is CASSQDIVTEAFF. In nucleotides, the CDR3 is TGTGCCAGCAGCCAGGACATTGTAACTGAAGCTTTCTTT.

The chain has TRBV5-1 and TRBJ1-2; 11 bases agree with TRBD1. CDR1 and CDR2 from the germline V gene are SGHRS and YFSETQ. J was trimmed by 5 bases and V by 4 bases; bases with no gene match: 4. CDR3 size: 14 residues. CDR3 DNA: TGCGCCAGCAGCCCGGACAGGGGGCCGTATGGCTACACCTTC. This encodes CASSPDRGPYGYTF.

The CDR3 nucleotides are TGTGCCAGCAGTTACCGTGGGACAGTTGGAAATCAGCCCCAGCATTTT. Encoded protein: CASSYRGTVGNQPQHF. This chain connects TRBV6-2 or TRBV6-3 to TRBJ1-5, with TRBD1 identical over 7 bases. This CDR3 is 16 amino acids long. CDR1 is MNHEY, CDR2 SVGEGT, per germline. J gave up 4 bases and V 2 bases, and 8 bases lay outside the gene matches.